The 20 T cell receptor beta chains listed next were all sequenced from one sample in a study of persistence of HIV-infected CD4 T cells. This nonspecific control used anti-CD3/anti-CD28 bead stimulation of CD4+ T cells. CD4+ T cells upregulating both CD40 ligand and CD69 were sorted as responding cells. These receptors' targets are unknown. This was the immunoSEQ version 4 assay in survey mode. Sequenced by immunoSEQ multiplex PCR; TCRdb stores in-frame clones only, minus some. The sample yields tens of thousands of clones, over 80% seen once. The material sequenced was CD4+ T cells sorted from PBMCs after roughly 18-hour stimulation, taken from a patient who received antiretroviral therapy. Every receptor here comes from an adult man with HIV who was CMV-seropositive.

The chain couples TRBV10-3 to TRBJ2-4; D not resolved. Germline assignment: CDR1 ENHRY and CDR2 SYGVKD. The germline V and J ends were trimmed by 5 bases and 3 bases, with 11 bases remaining between them. The length of the CDR3 is 14 residues. CDR3 protein: CAISQDSDKNIQYF. Written as DNA, the CDR3 is TGTGCCATCAGTCAAGACTCTGACAAAAACATTCAGTACTTC.

This clone was counted between two and nine times. J is TRBJ1-2 and V is TRBV5-6; tentatively, D is TRBD1 (5 bases). Germline V gene sequence: CDR1 SGHDT, CDR2 YYEEEE. The V end lost 3 bases, the J end lost 4 bases, and 13 bases lay between the germline ends. CDR3 length: 14 residues. The CDR3 DNA reads TGTGCCAGCAGCTCGACGGGGGAATCCTATGGCTACACCTTC. Its translation is CASSSTGESYGYTF.

The rearrangement uses TRBV29-1 and TRBJ2-7, with 8 bases lining up with TRBD2. The germline V gene encodes CDR1 SQVTM and CDR2 ANQGSEA. This CDR3 contains 14 residues. Trimming at V came to 6 bases and at J to 2 bases, leaving 9 bases not matched to a gene. This chain's CDR3 is CSVGTGRGTYEQYF. Written as DNA, the CDR3 is TGCAGCGTAGGCACCGGGAGGGGGACCTACGAGCAGTACTTC.

About this clone itself: Different DNA sequences within this sample yield the same CDR3. The chain uses TRBV7-2 and TRBJ1-6; no reliable D call. Per germline, CDR1 SGHTA and CDR2 FQGNSA. The CDR3 length is 14 residues. Deletions cut 1 base from V and 4 bases from J, with 5 bases between. The DNA of the CDR3 is TGTGCCAGCAGCTTAGACGGTTATAATTCACCCCTCCACTTT. Amino acid sequence: CASSLDGYNSPLHF.

The chain couples TRBV5-6 to TRBJ1-2; unclear D gene. The CDR3 length is 15 residues. Germline V gene data show CDR1 as SGHDT and CDR2 as YYEEEE. V shed 0 bases and J shed 2 bases, with 11 bases lying between them. The DNA of the CDR3 is TGTGCCAGCAGCTTGGGAGCCGCAGCAAACTATGGCTACACCTTC. Its translation: CASSLGAAANYGYTF.

This clone has only one observation. The rearrangement joins TRBV27 to TRBJ2-6, with a possible D match to TRBD2 (6 bases). This CDR3 has 14 amino acids. Germline V CDR1 and CDR2: MNHEY, SMNVEV (reference sequence). The ends were cut back, 8 bases at V and 4 bases at J, with 12 bases in the middle. Here the CDR3 DNA reads TGTGCCAGCTCAGGGACTGGCGGGGCCAACGTCCTGACTTTC. This translates into CASSGTGGANVLTF.

This clone was counted only a few times. The V and J genes are TRBV2 and TRBJ1-2; 7 positions match TRBD1. With V trimmed by 7 bases and J by 4 bases, 3 bases remained unmatched. There are 12 residues in the CDR3. Germline V gene sequence: CDR1 SNHLY, CDR2 FYNNEI. Here the CDR3 DNA reads TGTGCCAGCAAGGGACAGCTCTATGGCTACACCTTC. It codes for CASKGQLYGYTF.

This rearrangement joins TRBV19 to TRBJ2-7; 7 bases are shared with TRBD1. Germline values: CDR1 LNHDA, CDR2 SQIVND (reference sequence). The CDR3 sequence is 17 residues long. V trimming: 4 bases; J trimming: 2 bases; junction bases outside the gene matches: 14. CDR3 DNA sequence: TGTGCCAGTAGTACAAAATTTACAGGGGCAAACGCCTACGAGCAGTACTTC. Protein: CASSTKFTGANAYEQYF.

This chain uses TRBV29-1 with TRBJ2-3; D not certain. CDR1 SQVTM and CDR2 ANQGSEA come from the germline V gene. Between the trimmed V and J ends, which lost 5 bases and 3 bases, there was a span of 12 bases. CDR3 length: 13 residues. The CDR3 DNA follows: TGCAGCGTTTCTTTAGGTGGGACAGATACGCAGTATTTT. Amino acid sequence: CSVSLGGTDTQYF.

The genes are TRBV4-2 and TRBJ2-7, with 7 nucleotides matching TRBD1. The CDR3 runs to 17 residues. V shed 0 bases and J 0 bases; nucleotides not matched to a gene: 8. Germline lookup yields CDR1 LGHNA and CDR2 YNFKEQ. The CDR3 region is CASSQDLRTGLSYEQYF. The CDR3, as DNA: TGTGCCAGCAGCCAAGATCTCAGGACAGGACTCTCCTACGAGCAGTACTTC.

This clone has just a few counts. The chain uses TRBV4-2 and TRBJ2-1; the D is unclear. Germline CDR1 is LGHNA and CDR2 is YNFKEQ. The CDR3 has 15 amino acids. V was trimmed by 0 bases and J by 7 bases, leaving 13 bases between them. The chain's CDR3 is CASSQDYPGGNEQFF. The CDR3 coding sequence is TGTGCCAGCAGCCAAGACTATCCGGGTGGGAATGAGCAGTTCTTC.

The rearrangement uses TRBV7-2 and TRBJ2-7; 10 bases agree with TRBD1. Per the germline V gene, CDR1 is SGHTA and CDR2 is FQGNSA. The CDR3 length is 16 residues. V dropped 4 bases and J dropped 4; count of bases not matched to a gene: 10. As DNA, the CDR3 is TGTGCCAGCAGCTATCGTCCGGGACAGGGGAATTACGAGCAGTACTTC. The encoded protein is CASSYRPGQGNYEQYF.

This clone was seen a handful of times. The genes are TRBV27 and TRBJ2-4; 13 bases agree with TRBD2. This CDR3 has 19 amino acids. V shed 5 bases, J shed 2 bases, and the junction held 12 bases outside the gene matches. Germline V gene sequence: CDR1 MNHEY, CDR2 SMNVEV (reference sequence). The chain's CDR3 is CASSQRTSGSWGPKNIQYF. DNA for the CDR3: TGTGCCAGCAGTCAAAGGACTAGCGGGAGTTGGGGTCCCAAAAACATTCAGTACTTC.

The chain uses TRBV5-6 and TRBJ2-3; the D is unclear. Germline loops: CDR1 SGHDT, CDR2 YYEEEE. Trimming removed 2 bases from V and 6 bases from J, with 10 bases in between. This CDR3 is 13 amino acids long. The CDR3 loop is CASSLGFSDTQYF. The CDR3 nucleotides read TGTGCCAGCAGCTTAGGCTTTTCGGATACGCAGTATTTT.

This clone counts as medium-sized. This chain joins TRBV27 and TRBJ1-5; D is unclear. V dropped 3 bases and J dropped 4 bases, with 7 bases sitting between them. The germline gives CDR1 MNHEY, CDR2 SMNVEV (reference sequence). CDR3 size: 13 residues. Here the CDR3 reads CASSFVQNQPQHF. CDR3 in DNA: TGTGCCAGCAGTTTTGTACAGAATCAGCCCCAGCATTTT.

The rearrangement uses TRBV18 and TRBJ2-7; D is undetermined. The V gene's germline CDR1 is KGHSH and CDR2 LQKENI. Between the trimmed V and J ends, which lost 6 bases and 1 base, there was a span of 7 bases. The CDR3 spans 12 residues. The chain's CDR3 is CASSLRSYEQYF. In nucleotides, the CDR3 is TGTGCCAGCTCTCTTAGGTCCTACGAGCAGTACTTC.

The chain employs TRBV19 and TRBJ1-3; TRBD1 agrees at 10 bases. The CDR3 loop spans 18 amino acids. The germline V gene has CDR1 LNHDA and CDR2 SQIVND (reference sequence). V shed 5 bases and J 0 bases; nucleotides not matched to a gene: 10. The CDR3 region is CASSPHRDRGFSGNTIYF. CDR3 nucleotide sequence: TGTGCCAGTAGTCCCCACCGGGACAGGGGATTCTCTGGAAACACCATATATTTT.

The V gene is TRBV3-1 (or the pseudogene TRBV3-2), the J gene TRBJ2-7; TRBD1 aligns across 9 bases. The CDR3 consists of 15 residues. Per the germline V gene, CDR1 is LGHDT and CDR2 is YNNKEL (reference sequence). The V gene end was trimmed by 4 bases and the J gene end by 2 bases; junction bases not matched to a gene: 6. The CDR3 nucleotides are TGTGCCAGCAGCCGGGACAGGGCCGGTACCTACGAGCAGTACTTC. Its protein product is CASSRDRAGTYEQYF.

The V call is TRBV25-1, the J call TRBJ1-3; D unresolved. Germline V gene sequence: CDR1 MGHDK, CDR2 SYGVNS. The CDR3 runs to 14 residues. The ends were cut back, 7 bases at V and 1 base at J, with 11 bases in the middle. This chain's CDR3 is CASTVAGSGNTIYF. Written as DNA, the CDR3 is TGTGCCAGCACCGTCGCTGGGTCTGGAAACACCATATATTTT.

A few counts support this clone. The chain employs TRBV6-2 or TRBV6-3 and TRBJ2-6; the D call may be TRBD1 or TRBD2 (5 bases each). V was clipped by 3 bases and J by 0 bases, with 15 bases between them. The germline V gene encodes CDR1 MNHEY and CDR2 SVGEGT. This CDR3 spans 18 amino acids. CDR3 protein: CASSYVRGQGSGANVLTF. For the CDR3, the DNA is TGTGCCAGCAGTTATGTTCGGGGCCAAGGCTCTGGGGCCAACGTCCTGACTTTC.